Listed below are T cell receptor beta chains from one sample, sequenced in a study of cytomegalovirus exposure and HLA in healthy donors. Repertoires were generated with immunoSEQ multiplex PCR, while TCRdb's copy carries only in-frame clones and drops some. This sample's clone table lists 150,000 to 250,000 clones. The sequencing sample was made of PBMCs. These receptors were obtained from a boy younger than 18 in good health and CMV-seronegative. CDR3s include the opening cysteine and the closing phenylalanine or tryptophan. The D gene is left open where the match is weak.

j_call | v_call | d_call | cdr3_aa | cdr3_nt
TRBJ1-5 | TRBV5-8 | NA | CASSLRQLGNQPQHF | TGTGCCAGCAGCTTAAGACAGTTGGGCAATCAGCCCCAGCATTTT
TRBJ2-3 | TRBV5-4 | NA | CASSSLTGSLEDTQYF | TGTGCCAGCAGCTCCTTAACAGGGTCCCTTGAGGATACGCAGTATTTT
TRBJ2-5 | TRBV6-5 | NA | CASSYSAVIPGETQYF | TGTGCCAGCAGTTACTCGGCGGTGATACCTGGGGAGACCCAGTACTTC
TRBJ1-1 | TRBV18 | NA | CASSPPADHEAFF | TGTGCCAGCTCACCCCCGGCGGATCATGAAGCTTTCTTT
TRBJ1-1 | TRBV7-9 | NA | CASSLFAGGGTEAFF | TGTGCCAGCAGCTTATTCGCGGGGGGAGGCACTGAAGCTTTCTTT
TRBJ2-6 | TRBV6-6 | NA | CASSRRGDGANVLTF | TGTGCCAGCAGCCGTAGGGGCGACGGGGCCAACGTCCTGACTTTC
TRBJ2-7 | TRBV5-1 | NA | CASSLDFETYEQYF | TGCGCCAGCAGCCTTGACTTCGAGACCTACGAGCAGTACTTC
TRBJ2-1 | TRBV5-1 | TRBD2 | CASSSSGGGLNEQFF | TGCGCCAGCAGCTCCAGCGGGGGGGGCTTGAATGAGCAGTTCTTC
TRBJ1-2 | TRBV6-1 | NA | CASASGLTYYTF | TGTGCCAGCGCCTCTGGGCTTACTTATTACACCTTC
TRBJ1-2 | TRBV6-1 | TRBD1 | CASSTGGGYGYTF | TGTGCCAGCAGCACAGGGGGCGGCTATGGCTACACCTTC
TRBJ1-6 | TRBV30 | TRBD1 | CAWDRGRTYNSPLHF | TGTGCCTGGGACAGGGGGCGAACCTATAATTCACCCCTCCACTTT
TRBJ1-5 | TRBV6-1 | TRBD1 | CASSDPDRGGNQPQHF | TGTGCCAGCAGTGACCCGGACAGGGGAGGCAATCAGCCCCAGCATTTT
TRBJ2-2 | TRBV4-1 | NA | CASRLRASLKGVTGELFF | TGCGCCAGCAGGTTGCGGGCTTCCTTAAAGGGGGTTACCGGGGAGCTGTTTTTT
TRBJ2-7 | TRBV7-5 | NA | CVRSRTEKSSYEQYF | TGTGTCAGAAGTCGAACAGAAAAAAGCTCCTACGAGCAGTACTTC
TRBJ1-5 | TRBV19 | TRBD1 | CASSFTPDRGDQPQHF | TGTGCCAGTAGTTTCACCCCGGACAGGGGAGATCAGCCCCAGCATTTT
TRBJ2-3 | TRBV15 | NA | CATSQAGPSTDTQYF | TGTGCCACCAGCCAGGCGGGGCCTAGCACAGATACGCAGTATTTT
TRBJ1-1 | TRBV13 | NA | CASSGPGSMNTEAFF | TGTGCCAGCAGCGGACCGGGGTCGATGAACACTGAAGCTTTCTTT
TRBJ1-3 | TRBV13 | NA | CASSRPPGNTIYF | TGTGCCAGCAGCCGTCCCCCTGGAAACACCATATATTTT
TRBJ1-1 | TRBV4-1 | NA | CASSQTGMNTEAFF | TGCGCCAGCAGCCAAACAGGGATGAACACTGAAGCTTTCTTT
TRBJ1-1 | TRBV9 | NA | CASSTGSMNTEAFF | TGTGCCAGCAGCACAGGGTCGATGAACACTGAAGCTTTCTTT
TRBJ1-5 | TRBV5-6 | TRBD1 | CASSLWDRDNQPQHF | TGTGCCAGCAGCTTGTGGGACAGGGACAATCAGCCCCAGCATTTT
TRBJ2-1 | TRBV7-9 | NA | CASSLKGLRDRRLNEQFF | TGTGCCAGCAGCTTAAAGGGGTTACGAGACCGAAGGCTCAATGAGCAGTTCTTC
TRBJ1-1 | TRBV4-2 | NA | CASSQDGREAFF | TGTGCCAGCAGCCAAGACGGCAGGGAAGCTTTCTTT
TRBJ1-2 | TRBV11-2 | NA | CASSPPTQANYGYTF | TGTGCCAGCAGCCCGCCGACCCAGGCTAACTATGGCTACACCTTC
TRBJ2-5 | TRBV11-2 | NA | CASSLAETQYF | TGTGCCAGCAGCTTAGCGGAGACCCAGTACTTC
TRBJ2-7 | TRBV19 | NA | CASSIQTGSSYEQYF | TGTGCCAGTAGTATCCAAACTGGGAGTTCCTACGAGCAGTACTTC
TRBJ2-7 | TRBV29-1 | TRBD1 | CSVEGQGASEQYF | TGCAGCGTTGAGGGACAGGGGGCGTCCGAGCAGTACTTC
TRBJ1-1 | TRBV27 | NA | CASRSIQGSKAFF | TGTGCCAGCAGGTCTATTCAGGGGAGTAAAGCTTTCTTT
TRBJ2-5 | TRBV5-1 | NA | CASSLSRGGTQYF | TGCGCCAGCAGCTTGTCGAGGGGAGGGACCCAGTACTTC
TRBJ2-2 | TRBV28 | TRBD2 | CASSLGGTGELFF | TGTGCCAGCAGTTTGGGGGGGACCGGGGAGCTGTTTTTT
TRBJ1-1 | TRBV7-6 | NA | CASSPRLRSKNTEAFF | TGTGCCAGCAGCCCTCGACTCCGCTCGAAGAACACTGAAGCTTTCTTT
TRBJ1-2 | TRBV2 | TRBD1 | CASTSGTGPPQGGYTF | TGTGCCAGCACTTCCGGGACAGGTCCCCCTCAGGGTGGCTACACCTTC